The 26 T cell receptor beta chains presented below share a single source sample, sequenced in a study of technical replicates of blood from a few donors. Profiling relied on immunoSEQ multiplex PCR, and the TCRdb table lists in-frame clones only, not all of them. The table includes tens of thousands of clones, around 90% detected once. Sequencing was carried out using PBMCs. These receptor sequences come from a human donor in good health. Some clones in this sample may be carry-over from other donors' samples.

The V gene is TRBV7-3, the J gene TRBJ2-3; the D gene is possibly TRBD1 (6 bases). Germline assignment: CDR1 SGHTA and CDR2 FQGTGA. This CDR3 region has 16 residues. Trimming removed 2 bases from V and 0 bases from J, with 12 bases in between. CDR3 bases: TGTGCCAGCAGCTTACTCGGACAGACTAGCACAGATACGCAGTATTTT. This codes for CASSLLGQTSTDTQYF.

The chain is built from TRBV6-1 and TRBJ1-2; 10 nucleotides agree with TRBD1. The CDR3 length is 11 residues. Germline V gene sequence: CDR1 MNHNS, CDR2 SASEGT. The V gene end was trimmed by 4 bases and the J gene end by 12 bases; junction bases not matched to a gene: 2. CDR3 DNA sequence: TGTGCCAGCAGTGTGACAGGGGGCCACACCTTC. As protein: CASSVTGGHTF.

The table lists this clone with a few counts. CDR3 nucleotides: TGTGCCACCAACCCAGGTGCTAACTATGGCTACACCTTC. Translation: CATNPGANYGYTF. The rearrangement links TRBV10-3 to TRBJ1-2; D is undetermined. The CDR3 runs 13 residues. The germline V and J ends were trimmed by 10 bases and 0 bases, with 12 bases remaining between them. Germline CDR1 and CDR2: ENHRY and SYGVKD.

This sequence joins TRBV15 and TRBJ2-7; weak D call: TRBD2 (6 bases). The germline V and J ends were trimmed by 0 bases and 7 bases, with 19 bases remaining between them. CDR1 LNHNV and CDR2 YYDKDF come from the germline V gene (reference sequence). This CDR3 contains 16 residues. The DNA of the CDR3 is TGTGCCACCAGCAGAGATAATCGGGGGAAGCCCTGGGAGCAGTACTTC. It is translated as CATSRDNRGKPWEQYF. The whole variable domain, filled in from reference TRBV15 and TRBJ2-7, reads DAMVIQNPRYQVTQFGKPVTLSCSQTLNHNVMYWYQQKSSQAPKLLFHYYDKDFNNEADTPDNFQSRRPNTSFCFLDIRSPGLGDTAMYLCATSRDNRGKPWEQYFGPGTRLTVT.

The CDR3: CASSVGIGGTGNTIYF. The CDR3 DNA is TGTGCCAGCAGCGTCGGAATAGGGGGCACGGGGAACACCATATATTTT. This chain joins TRBV9 and TRBJ1-3; 7 nucleotides match TRBD1. There are 16 residues in the CDR3. The V and J ends lost 2 bases and 7 bases, in that order; junction bases with no gene match: 12. CDR1 is SGDLS and CDR2 is YYNGEE in the germline V gene.

This chain uses TRBV7-2 with TRBJ2-7, with 7 bases that match TRBD1. After removal of 3 bases from V and 0 bases from J, the junction contained 2 bases not matched to a gene. The CDR3 length is 14 residues. Per germline, CDR1 SGHTA and CDR2 FQGNSA. Here the CDR3 DNA reads TGTGCCAGCAGCTTTACAGGGGCCTCCTACGAGCAGTACTTC. Translation gives CASSFTGASYEQYF. The full variable domain, with the rest looked up from reference TRBV7-2 and TRBJ2-7, is GAGVSQSPSNKVTEKGKDVELRCDPISGHTALYWYRQSLGQGLEFLIYFQGNSAPDKSGLPSDRFSAERTGGSVSTLTIQRTQQEDSAVYLCASSFTGASYEQYFGPGTRLTVT.

This sequence joins TRBV4-1 and TRBJ2-7; weak D call: TRBD1 (5 bases). Trimming cost V 0 bases and J 0 bases, with 9 bases left between them. This CDR3 is 15 amino acids long. Germline-derived CDR1 and CDR2 are MGHRA and YSYEKL. CDR3 protein: CASSQDIRGSYEQYF. The CDR3 region has the DNA TGCGCCAGCAGCCAAGATATTAGGGGCTCCTACGAGCAGTACTTC.

The J gene is TRBJ2-1, the V gene TRBV6-5; the D is unclear. This CDR3 is 15 amino acids long. Trimming stripped 2 bases from V and 4 bases from J, with 12 bases between. Germline CDR1 reads MNHEY; CDR2 reads SVGAGI. CDR3 region: CASSYASGSYNEQFF. The CDR3 nucleotides are TGTGCCAGCAGTTACGCATCAGGCAGTTACAATGAGCAGTTCTTC.

This clone was found once. The chain uses TRBV7-9 and TRBJ2-3, with a possible D match to TRBD2 (7 bases). The CDR3 sequence is 14 residues long. Germline CDR1 SEHNR, CDR2 FQNEAQ (reference sequence). Deletions cut 5 bases from V and 8 bases from J, with 17 bases between. CDR3 loop: CASSQEGEGGTQYF. Written as DNA, the CDR3 is TGTGCCAGCAGCCAAGAGGGGGAGGGAGGTACGCAGTATTTT.

The chain carries TRBV9 and TRBJ2-2; D ambiguous. In germline, CDR1 is SGDLS, CDR2 YYNGEE. Deletions cut 4 bases from V and 4 bases from J, with 5 bases between. The CDR3 extends over 12 amino acids. The chain's CDR3 is CASSTPTGELFF. Written as DNA, the CDR3 is TGTGCCAGCAGCACTCCCACCGGGGAGCTGTTTTTT. Supplemented by reference TRBV9 and TRBJ2-2, the full variable domain reads DSGVTQTPKHLITATGQRVTLRCSPRSGDLSVYWYQQSLDQGLQFLIQYYNGEERAKGNILERFSAQQFPDLHSELNLSSLELGDSALYFCASSTPTGELFFGEGSRLTVL.

V gene TRBV7-8 combines with J gene TRBJ2-5, with D possibly matching TRBD1 (6 bases). The germline gives CDR1 SGHVS, CDR2 FQNEAQ. Deletions cut 3 bases from V and 2 bases from J, with 16 bases between. The CDR3 spans 16 residues. The CDR3 sequence: CASSFSGYGQQETQYF. The CDR3 DNA follows: TGTGCCAGCAGCTTTTCCGGGTACGGACAGCAAGAGACCCAGTACTTC.

This chain joins TRBV30 and TRBJ1-1, with unresolved D. CDR3 length: 12 amino acids. CDR1 is GTSNPN and CDR2 is SVGIG in the germline V gene (reference sequence). V lost 3 bases, J lost 1 base, and 6 bases lay in between. The CDR3 protein is CAWRQQNTEAFF. The CDR3 nucleotides read TGTGCCTGGAGACAGCAGAACACTGAAGCTTTCTTT. The whole variable domain, remainder taken from reference TRBV30 and TRBJ1-1, is SQTIHQWPATLVQPVGSPLSLECTVEGTSNPNLYWYRQAAGRGLQLLFYSVGIGQISSEVPQNLSASRPQDRQFILSSKKLLLSDSGFYLCAWRQQNTEAFFGQGTRLTVV.

V gene TRBV4-3 combines with J gene TRBJ2-3; 14 nucleotides align to TRBD2. Germline lookup yields CDR1 LGHNA and CDR2 YSLEER. Trimming cost V 4 bases and J 1 base; bases outside gene matches: 13. CDR3 length equals 20 residues. The CDR3 DNA reads as TGCGCCAGCAGCCCCTGGACTAGCGGGGGGAACTACCTTGGCACAGATACGCAGTATTTT. It is translated as CASSPWTSGGNYLGTDTQYF.

V and J are TRBV29-1 and TRBJ2-7, with D uncertain. Germline V gene data show CDR1 as SQVTM and CDR2 as ANQGSEA. There are 12 residues in the CDR3. Trimming pared 7 bases from V and 0 bases from J, leaving 10 bases between. The DNA for the CDR3 is TGCAGCGCCGTTTCGGTCTCCTACGAGCAGTACTTC. It specifies CSAVSVSYEQYF.

The genes are TRBV6-6 and TRBJ1-5; the D is unclear. Germline-derived CDR1 and CDR2 are MNHNY and SVGAGI (reference sequence). The CDR3 length is 16 residues. V was pared by 2 bases and J by 0 bases, with 11 bases between. CDR3 region: CASSYQIKSSNQPQHF. CDR3 DNA sequence: TGTGCCAGCAGTTACCAGATTAAGTCTAGCAATCAGCCCCAGCATTTT.

The genes are TRBV11-1 and TRBJ1-3, with D unresolved. V lost 5 bases and J 0 bases, leaving 17 bases between the germline ends. From germline, CDR1 is SGHAT and CDR2 FQDESV (reference sequence). CDR3 length: 17 amino acids. CDR3 region: CASSAAGRLSSGNTIYF. The CDR3 coding sequence is TGTGCCAGCAGCGCCGCCGGCAGACTGAGCTCTGGAAACACCATATATTTT.

The DNA of the CDR3 is TGTGCCAGCAGCAAAGTCTCGCCGGGCCAAGAGACCCAGTACTTC. It translates to CASSKVSPGQETQYF. The rearrangement joins TRBV21-1 to TRBJ2-5; the table calls TRBD2, which could not be checked here. TRBV21-1 is listed as a pseudogene. The length of the CDR3 is 15 residues.

The chain has TRBV7-3 and TRBJ1-5, with a tentative D call TRBD1 (5 bases). CDR3 length equals 13 residues. Germline V CDR1 and CDR2: SGHTA, FQGTGA. V lost 5 bases and J 3 bases, leaving 8 bases between the germline ends. The chain's CDR3 is CASSAGSNQPQHF. CDR3 coding DNA: TGTGCCAGCAGCGCAGGGTCCAATCAGCCCCAGCATTTT.

This chain joins TRBV5-1 and TRBJ2-7; 9 nucleotides match TRBD1. CDR3 length equals 15 residues. After removal of 4 bases from V and 2 bases from J, the junction contained 7 bases not matched to a gene. Germline-derived CDR1 and CDR2 are SGHRS and YFSETQ. Written as DNA, the CDR3 is TGCGCCAGCAGCATTATACAGGGGGCCACCTACGAGCAGTACTTC. Translating gives CASSIIQGATYEQYF.

V gene TRBV6-5 combines with J gene TRBJ1-1; D may be TRBD1 (5 bases). This CDR3 is 14 amino acids long. Trimming removed 4 bases from V and 0 bases from J, with 9 bases in between. The germline V gene encodes CDR1 MNHEY and CDR2 SVGAGI. CDR3 loop: CASSSAGVNTEAFF. DNA for the CDR3: TGTGCCAGCAGTTCCGCGGGGGTGAACACTGAAGCTTTCTTT.

V usage is TRBV4-3 and J usage is TRBJ1-2; possibly TRBD1 for D (6 bases). The length of the CDR3 is 15 residues. CDR1 and CDR2 (germline): LGHNA, YSLEER. V gave up 4 bases and J gave up 2 bases, with 14 bases separating them. The DNA of the CDR3 is TGCGCCAGCAGCCCATTACCGACAGGAAACTATGGCTACACCTTC. The encoded protein is CASSPLPTGNYGYTF.

The DNA of the CDR3 is TGTGCCAGCAGCCCAGACAGGGTAGAGACCCAGTACTTC. Translation gives CASSPDRVETQYF. V gene TRBV5-6 combines with J gene TRBJ2-5; 7 nucleotides line up with TRBD1. CDR1 SGHDT and CDR2 YYEEEE come from the germline V gene. Trimming cost V 4 bases and J 4 bases; bases outside gene matches: 4. The CDR3 totals 13 residues.

In this sample, this clone turned up once. The chain is built from TRBV5-5 and TRBJ1-6; 10 nucleotides match TRBD1. CDR3 length equals 18 residues. The V and J ends lost 0 bases and 7 bases, in that order; junction bases with no gene match: 10. In germline, CDR1 is SGHKS, CDR2 YYEKEE (reference sequence). The CDR3 sequence: CASSLAYRDRGSNSPLHF. Written as DNA, the CDR3 is TGTGCCAGCAGCTTGGCATACCGGGACAGGGGATCGAATTCACCCCTCCACTTT.

This chain joins TRBV27 and TRBJ1-2; 9 bases fit TRBD1. This CDR3 is 14 amino acids long. Trimming at V came to 3 bases and at J to 4 bases, leaving 3 bases not matched to a gene. Germline V gene sequence: CDR1 MNHEY, CDR2 SMNVEV (reference sequence). CDR3 sequence reads: CASSLDRGGYGYTF. The DNA for the CDR3 is TGTGCCAGCAGTTTGGACAGGGGAGGCTATGGCTACACCTTC.

The V and J genes are TRBV7-2 and TRBJ1-3; tentative D call: TRBD1 (6 bases). There are 16 residues in the CDR3. V lost 4 bases and J 0 bases, leaving 13 bases between the germline ends. From germline, CDR1 is SGHTA and CDR2 FQGNSA. CDR3 DNA: TGTGCCAGCAGCTCCAGACTGACAGGCTCTGGAAACACCATATATTTT. As protein: CASSSRLTGSGNTIYF.

The chain carries TRBV7-2 and TRBJ1-5; TRBD1 might be the D (5 bases). CDR1 and CDR2 from the germline V gene are SGHTA and FQGNSA. With 5 bases removed from V and 6 bases from J, the gap between germline ends came to 11 bases. This CDR3 contains 13 residues. CDR3 residues: CASSPQGGQPQHF. Here the CDR3 DNA reads TGTGCCAGCAGCCCCCAGGGAGGTCAGCCCCAGCATTTT.